This note documents a single TCR beta chain sequence. Unique molecular identifiers were used to barcode this TCRbeta library. TCRdb re-called the PCR reads with MiXCR, one entry per CDR3 protein. The table records more than 200,000 distinct CDR3 sequences, roughly a quarter of them present only once. This record comes from a study of T-cell reconstitution after alpha-beta-depleted transplantation in children. There are 16 residues in the CDR3. V was pared by 3 bases and J by 1 base, with 6 bases of the junction left unmatched. Germline-derived CDR1 and CDR2 are LGHNA and YNFKEQ. Here the sequenced sample was PBMCs, mostly from graft donor cells, taken 360 days after TCRalphabeta/CD19-depleted stem cell transplant. The chain carries TRBV4-2 and TRBJ2-5, with 9 positions matching TRBD2. The clonotype comes from a female patient aged 2-10 years who had a stem cell transplant for congenital amegakaryocytic thrombocytopenia, so the T cells may come from the graft donor. CDR3 DNA sequence: TGTGCCAGCAGCCAGGCGGGGGGGAAACGCCAAGAGACCCAGTACTTC. Protein sequence: CASSQAGGKRQETQYF.